This TCR beta chain emerged from a study of Ad26.COV2.S vaccination and SARS-CoV-2 variants. Study conclusions and caveats: Vaccine recipients surpassed placebo recipients in spike-specific TCR breadth.

Treatment in this sample: over 15 received Ad26.COV2.S at low or high dose, single or two shots; five or six received placebo; per-sample allocation not given. Sample collection was performed on day 63 after the first vaccine or placebo injection. As to this clone: What it recognizes is unknown.

Trimming took 5 bases from V and 3 from J; bases not matched to a gene: 11. Per the germline V gene, CDR1 is SEHNR and CDR2 is FQNEAQ (reference sequence). The CDR3 is made up of 16 amino acids. Sequencing used immunoSEQ multiplex PCR; TCRdb keeps in-frame clones, though not all of them. Found here are roughly 320,000 clones, about 85% of them singletons; the top ten hold 2% to 2.5%. The origin of this receptor is a person aged 18-65 years who received the Ad26.COV2.S COVID-19 vaccine or a placebo. V and J are TRBV7-9 and TRBJ2-5; TRBD1 matches at 8 bases. This specimen was peripheral blood, taken in a trial of Ad26.COV2.S vaccine versus placebo. The CDR3 reads CASSPRQGITKETQYF. The CDR3 DNA reads TGTGCCAGCAGCCCCCGACAGGGGATAACAAAAGAGACCCAGTACTTC.